The present TCR beta chain was sequenced within a study of T cells in localized non-small cell lung cancer. Study results and caveats: The study detected a median about 57 of the top 100 tumor clones in adjacent lung. Because sequencing included only one region (of the tumor), heterogeneity remains possible. A raised T cell density in blood coincided with lengthier overall survival. It was uninvolved adjacent lung that showed the highest T cell clonality, exceeding tumor.

Assay used: immunoSEQ multiplex PCR; TCRdb lists only in-frame clones, some missing. The sample contains tens of thousands of clones, 86% of which appear only once. This clone was seen a few times. Its antigen is not known. A junction boundary mismatches the germline segment, possibly from a read error. There are 11 residues in the CDR3. The germline gives CDR1 DFQATT, CDR2 SNEGSKA (reference sequence). The sequence derives from a man between 35 and 75 years old with stage I lung adenocarcinoma. Specimen: peripheral blood, collected before any cancer treatment. The genes are TRBV20-1 and TRBJ1-1; 7 bases are shared with TRBD1. The DNA of the CDR3 is TGCAGTGCGAGAGAACAGGGGAGAGCTTTCTTT. Protein: CSAREQGRAFF.